Following are 26 T cell receptor beta chains from one sample sequenced in a study of T-cell memory formation after mild COVID-19. TCRdb recomputed calls from the 5' RACE reads with MiXCR, one row per CDR3 protein. Altogether 300,000 to 400,000 distinct CDR3 sequences are present, approximately 29% being singletons, with the ten largest covering less than 15%. Sequences were obtained from PBMCs or a T cell subset sorted from them (not recorded which). These receptors were obtained from an adult woman who had mild COVID-19 (a few samples of this study predate the infection). Cell type and time point are not known.

The chain recombines TRBV6-1 with TRBJ1-1, with D possibly TRBD1 on 5 matching bases. CDR1 and CDR2 from the germline V gene are MNHNS and SASEGT. The V gene lost 4 bases and the J gene lost 0 bases, with 9 bases spanning the gap. The CDR3 runs to 14 residues. The CDR3: CASSGQYMNTEAFF. The CDR3 nucleotides read TGTGCCAGCAGTGGACAGTACATGAACACTGAAGCTTTCTTT.

This rearrangement joins TRBV12-3 or TRBV12-4 to TRBJ2-5; tentatively, D is TRBD1 (6 bases). Trimming left V 6 bases short and J 5 bases short, with 19 bases between. The CDR3 covers 15 residues. Here the CDR3 DNA reads TGTGCCAGCAGCGGGTCCAGGGGCCCCCACGAGACCCAGTACTTC. It specifies CASSGSRGPHETQYF.

This clonotype was seen only a few times. This chain uses TRBV10-3 with TRBJ2-1; 10 nucleotides match TRBD2. The CDR3 loop spans 15 amino acids. The germline V gene has CDR1 ENHRY and CDR2 SYGVKD. V lost 4 bases, J lost 9 bases, and 9 bases stayed unmatched. DNA for the CDR3: TGTGCCATCAGTGCGGGAGCGGGGGGGCCGAGTGAGCAGTTCTTC. This encodes CAISAGAGGPSEQFF.

The chain recombines TRBV23-1 with TRBJ1-1; TRBD1 matches 8 bases. TRBV23-1 is an ORF, and what it does is uncertain. The CDR3 loop spans 14 amino acids. Germline trimming cut 9 bases from V and 2 bases from J; bases unmatched to any gene: 8. In DNA, the CDR3 is TGCGCCAGAGGGGGGCAGGGGGCTAACACTGAAGCTTTCTTT. Residues: CARGGQGANTEAFF.

The V call is TRBV5-1, the J call TRBJ1-1; no definite D call. Trimming shortened V by 4 bases and J by 2 bases, and 9 bases separated the two germline ends. This CDR3 region has 13 residues. CDR1 SGHRS and CDR2 YFSETQ come from the germline V gene. CDR3 in amino acids: CASSPEINTEAFF. The CDR3 DNA reads TGCGCCAGCAGCCCGGAGATTAACACTGAAGCTTTCTTT.

The chain is built from TRBV4-1 and TRBJ2-1; 9 nucleotides align to TRBD2. Germline V gene sequence: CDR1 MGHRA, CDR2 YSYEKL. The ends lost 4 bases at V and 6 bases at J; junction bases unmatched: 10. This CDR3 is 16 amino acids long. CDR3 protein: CASSLGGSGGFNEQFF. CDR3 nucleotide sequence: TGCGCCAGCAGCCTAGGCGGGAGCGGGGGGTTCAATGAGCAGTTCTTC.

This clonotype was observed a handful of times. The chain is built from TRBV3-1 and TRBJ1-3; unclear D gene. The CDR3 has 17 residues. The V and J ends lost 4 bases and 1 base respectively, with 17 bases between them. Germline CDR1 is LGHDT and CDR2 is YNNKEL (reference sequence). The CDR3 protein is CASSPTSVGFSGNTIYF. The CDR3 DNA reads TGTGCCAGCAGCCCGACGTCTGTTGGATTTTCTGGAAACACCATATATTTT.

This clonotype was seen a handful of times. This rearrangement joins TRBV6-5 to TRBJ2-3; 7 positions agree with TRBD2. The CDR3 loop spans 15 amino acids. Germline V gene lookup returns CDR1 MNHEY and CDR2 SVGAGI. V dropped 6 bases and J dropped 2; count of bases not matched to a gene: 8. In nucleotides, the CDR3 is TGTGCCAGCAGGGGGCTAGCGGCAAACACAGATACGCAGTATTTT. Its protein is CASRGLAANTDTQYF.

Written as DNA, the CDR3 is TGCAGTGCCACTGGACAGGTTGGCAATGAGCAGTTCTTC. Residues: CSATGQVGNEQFF. J is TRBJ2-1 and V is TRBV20-1, with 7 bases lining up with TRBD1. Per germline, CDR1 DFQATT and CDR2 SNEGSKA (reference sequence). The J segment lost 6 bases and the V segment lost 6 bases, leaving 8 bases of the junction unmatched. This CDR3 comprises 13 residues.

V gene TRBV6-2 or TRBV6-3 combines with J gene TRBJ2-3; 9 bases map to TRBD2. The germline V gene encodes CDR1 MNHEY and CDR2 SVGEGT. The V and J ends lost 6 bases and 5 bases, in that order; junction bases with no gene match: 6. The CDR3 loop spans 14 amino acids. The CDR3 loop reads CASRLAGYEDTQYF. The DNA for the CDR3 is TGTGCCAGCAGGCTAGCGGGATACGAAGATACGCAGTATTTT.

The rearrangement joins TRBV7-9 to TRBJ2-7, with 7 bases fitting TRBD1. The V and J ends lost 5 bases and 2 bases, in that order; junction bases with no gene match: 6. Germline V gives CDR1 SEHNR, CDR2 FQNEAQ (reference sequence). This CDR3 is built from 14 residues. The DNA for the CDR3 is TGTGCCAGCAGCCTCCGGGACAGAGCCTACGAGCAGTACTTC. Amino acid sequence: CASSLRDRAYEQYF.

This clonotype was observed a handful of times. The chain recombines TRBV7-9 with TRBJ2-5, with D possibly matching TRBD1 (6 bases). The ends were cut back, 5 bases at V and 3 bases at J, with 19 bases in the middle. There are 16 residues in the CDR3. Germline-derived CDR1 and CDR2 are SEHNR and FQNEAQ (reference sequence). For the CDR3, the DNA is TGTGCCAGCAGCCCTGGACAGTGGGCTCCCGAAGAGACCCAGTACTTC. This encodes CASSPGQWAPEETQYF.

The chain employs TRBV7-6 and TRBJ2-4, with a possible D match to TRBD2 (7 bases). The CDR3 runs to 13 residues. V lost 5 bases and J 8 bases, leaving 13 bases between the germline ends. Germline loops: CDR1 SGHVS, CDR2 FNYEAQ. The CDR3 sequence is CASSPRGAHIQYF. CDR3 bases: TGTGCCAGCAGCCCTCGGGGGGCTCACATTCAGTACTTC.

The chain recombines TRBV12-3 or TRBV12-4 with TRBJ2-7; TRBD1 is a possible D gene (5 bases). The CDR3 has 14 amino acids. V lost 6 bases and J 10 bases, leaving 22 bases between the germline ends. This chain's CDR3 is CASSPGDSRLSQYF. DNA for the CDR3: TGTGCCAGCAGCCCGGGCGACAGTCGCCTCTCCCAGTACTTC.

J is TRBJ2-5 and V is TRBV28; TRBD1 is a possible D gene (5 bases). There are 10 residues in the CDR3. Germline CDR1 MDHEN, CDR2 SYDVKM. CDR3 in amino acids: CTGRQETQYF. In nucleotides, the CDR3 is TGTACAGGTCGGCAAGAGACCCAGTACTTC.

This clonotype was detected a few times. The J gene is TRBJ2-1, the V gene TRBV7-3, with 10 bases lining up with TRBD1. The CDR3 is 15 residues long. J gave up 4 bases and V 5 bases, and 5 bases lay outside the gene matches. Germline CDR1 SGHTA, CDR2 FQGTGA. This CDR3 reads CASSRDRGGYNEQFF. In DNA form, the CDR3 reads TGTGCCAGCAGCAGGGACAGGGGTGGATACAATGAGCAGTTCTTC.

The rearrangement uses TRBV24-1 and TRBJ2-1; tentative D call: TRBD2 (6 bases). With 5 bases removed from V and 6 bases from J, the gap between germline ends came to 16 bases. Germline V lookup: CDR1 KGHDR, CDR2 SFDVKD. This CDR3 comprises 15 residues. CDR3 coding DNA: TGTGCCACCAGTGTGTCGCGACTAGGGATCAATGAGCAGTTCTTC. Residues: CATSVSRLGINEQFF.

A single count supports this clonotype. The V call is TRBV24-1, the J call TRBJ2-2, with D hard to call. Germline values: CDR1 KGHDR, CDR2 SFDVKD. The V end was cut by 9 bases, the J end by 6 bases, with 10 bases between. The CDR3 spans 12 residues. For the CDR3, the DNA is TGTGCCACCCGAGAAGGGTCCGGGGAGCTGTTTTTT. Protein: CATREGSGELFF.

V gene TRBV7-2 combines with J gene TRBJ1-1; D is possibly TRBD1 (5 bases). The CDR3 covers 18 residues. Germline-derived CDR1 and CDR2 are SGHTA and FQGNSA. The V gene lost 5 bases and the J gene lost 0 bases, with 22 bases spanning the gap. The CDR3 sequence: CASSLDGGGRGLNTEAFF. In DNA form, the CDR3 reads TGTGCCAGCAGCCTCGATGGGGGGGGACGCGGCCTGAACACTGAAGCTTTCTTT.

The V call is TRBV7-3, the J call TRBJ2-1; tentative D call: TRBD1 (6 bases). Trimming took 4 bases from V and 4 from J, leaving 11 bases between them. The CDR3 runs 14 residues. Germline CDR1 SGHTA, CDR2 FQGTGA. The CDR3 region is CASSSSDRYNEQFF. CDR3 sequence (DNA): TGTGCCAGCAGCTCCTCGGACAGATACAATGAGCAGTTCTTC.

The chain joins TRBV20-1 to TRBJ2-7, with D possibly matching TRBD2 (5 bases). The CDR3 has 15 residues. CDR1 and CDR2 (germline): DFQATT, SNEGSKA (reference sequence). The V end was cut by 0 bases, the J end by 3 bases, with 15 bases between. Written as DNA, the CDR3 is TGCAGTGCTAGAGATCCAGGAGAACTAGTCTACGAGCAGTACTTC. It specifies CSARDPGELVYEQYF.

The chain employs TRBV20-1 and TRBJ2-7, with TRBD1 matching over 8 bases. The CDR3 is made up of 16 amino acids. After removal of 2 bases from V and 0 bases from J, the junction contained 9 bases not matched to a gene. The V gene's germline CDR1 is DFQATT and CDR2 SNEGSKA (reference sequence). The CDR3 nucleotides read TGCAGTGCTAGACCCCCCCGGACAGGGTCCTCCTACGAGCAGTACTTC. Translating it yields CSARPPRTGSSYEQYF.

The CDR3: CSARDLDRRENGGGYTF. The CDR3 region has the DNA TGCAGTGCTAGAGATCTAGATAGGAGGGAGAATGGAGGTGGCTACACCTTC. This chain joins TRBV20-1 and TRBJ1-2; no clear D gene. V lost 0 bases and J 7 bases, leaving 24 bases between the germline ends. CDR1 is DFQATT, CDR2 SNEGSKA, per germline (reference sequence). This CDR3 has 17 residues.

This sequence joins TRBV7-8 and TRBJ2-7; the match to TRBD1 covers 10 bases. Germline V gives CDR1 SGHVS, CDR2 FQNEAQ. The CDR3 has 14 amino acids. Germline trimming cut 0 bases from V and 7 bases from J; bases unmatched to any gene: 3. The CDR3 DNA reads TGTGCCAGCAGCTTAGCCGGGACAGGGGTAGAGCAGTACTTC. Amino acids: CASSLAGTGVEQYF.

In this sample, this clonotype turned up a few times. The V gene is TRBV4-1, the J gene TRBJ1-2; D might be TRBD1 (5 bases). From germline, CDR1 is MGHRA and CDR2 YSYEKL. CDR3 length: 14 amino acids. V shed 4 bases and J shed 4 bases, with 13 bases lying between them. CDR3 residues: CASSPGMTAYGYTF. The CDR3 DNA reads as TGCGCCAGCAGCCCAGGGATGACGGCCTATGGCTACACCTTC.

The chain has TRBV19 and TRBJ1-5, with 7 bases matching TRBD1. The CDR3 is made up of 15 amino acids. Germline V lookup: CDR1 LNHDA, CDR2 SQIVND (reference sequence). With 6 bases clipped from V and 0 bases from J, the junction kept 5 bases outside the gene matches. The CDR3 sequence is CASSETGFSNQPQHF. As DNA, the CDR3 is TGTGCCAGTAGCGAGACAGGGTTTAGCAATCAGCCCCAGCATTTT.